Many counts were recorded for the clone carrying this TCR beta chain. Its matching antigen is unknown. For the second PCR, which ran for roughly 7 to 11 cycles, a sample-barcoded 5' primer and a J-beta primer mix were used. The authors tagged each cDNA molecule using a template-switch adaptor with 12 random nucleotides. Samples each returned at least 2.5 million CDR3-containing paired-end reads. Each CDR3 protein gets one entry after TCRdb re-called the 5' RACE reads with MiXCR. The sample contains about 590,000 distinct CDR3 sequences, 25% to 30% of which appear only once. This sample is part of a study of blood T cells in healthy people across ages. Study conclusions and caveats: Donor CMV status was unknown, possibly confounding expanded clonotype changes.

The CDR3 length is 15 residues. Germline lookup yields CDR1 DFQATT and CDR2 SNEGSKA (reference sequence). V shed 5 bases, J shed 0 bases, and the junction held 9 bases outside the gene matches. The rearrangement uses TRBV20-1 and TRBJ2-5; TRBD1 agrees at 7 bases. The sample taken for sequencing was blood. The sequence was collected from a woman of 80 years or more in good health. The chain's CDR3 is CSAADETGYQETQYF. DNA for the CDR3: TGCAGTGCTGCAGACGAGACAGGGTACCAAGAGACCCAGTACTTC.